Shown below are 9 T cell receptor beta chains from a single sample sequenced in a study of blood T cells in healthy people across ages. The second PCR ran roughly 6 to 11 cycles with a sample-barcoded 5' primer and J-beta primers. TCRdb re-called the 5' RACE reads through MiXCR, storing one row per CDR3 protein. The sample lists roughly 1,300,000 distinct CDR3 sequences; roughly 64% were seen once. The sample taken for sequencing was blood. These receptor sequences come from a man between 18 and 35 years old in good health.

This clonotype was seen only a few times. V gene TRBV5-1 combines with J gene TRBJ2-1; D gene uncertain. Gene TRBJ2-7 matches the end of the DNA better, so the J call may be wrong. The CDR3 contains 11 residues. Germline CDR1 is SGHRS and CDR2 is YFSETQ. The chain's CDR3 is CASSLQHEQYF. CDR3 coding DNA: TGCGCCAGCAGCTTACAGCACGAGCAGTACTTC.

Comment on this clonotype: No conserved phenylalanine or tryptophan ends this CDR3, so it is likely a read error. The DNA is omitted, as the CDR3 cannot be located on it reliably, and the CDR3 follows TCRdb's listing. This rearrangement joins TRBV11-1 to TRBJ2-1; the table's D call, TRBD1, has no DNA check behind it. Inclusive of both ends, the CDR3 amounts to 14 amino acids. Germline V gene data show CDR1 as SGHAT and CDR2 as FQDESV (reference sequence). The CDR3 sequence is CASSETDYGYTFGS.

J is TRBJ2-7 and V is TRBV27; possibly TRBD1 for D (6 bases). Between the trimmed V and J ends, which lost 3 bases and 4 bases, there was a span of 10 bases. The CDR3 length is 13 residues. Germline CDR1 and CDR2: MNHEY and SMNVEV (reference sequence). The CDR3 nucleotides are TGTGCCAGCAGTTTCCGGGACAATTACGAGCAGTACTTC. Its translation is CASSFRDNYEQYF.

The CDR3, as DNA: TGCAGTGCTAGAATCCCCGGGGTCCTAGTTTCCTACGAGCAGTACTTC. Residues: CSARIPGVLVSYEQYF. The V and J genes are TRBV20-1 and TRBJ2-7; tentative D call: TRBD2 (5 bases). Trimming left V 2 bases short and J 1 base short, with 18 bases between. In germline, CDR1 is DFQATT, CDR2 SNEGSKA (reference sequence). CDR3 length equals 16 residues.

This chain uses TRBV4-1 with TRBJ1-6; no reliable D call. CDR1 and CDR2 (germline): MGHRA, YSYEKL. Deletions cut 2 bases from V and 5 bases from J, with 13 bases between. This CDR3 spans 16 amino acids. The CDR3 nucleotides read TGCGCCAGCAGCCAAAATCTCGGCAAGGATAATTCACCCCTCCACTTT. Protein sequence: CASSQNLGKDNSPLHF.

This sequence joins TRBV4-2 and TRBJ2-2; D possibly matches TRBD1 or TRBD2 (6 bases each). Germline assignment: CDR1 LGHNA and CDR2 YNFKEQ. The CDR3 is made up of 13 amino acids. With 11 bases removed from V and 3 bases from J, the gap between germline ends came to 13 bases. In DNA form, the CDR3 reads TGTGCCTCGGGGGCACCGTACACCGGGGAGCTGTTTTTT. It codes for CASGAPYTGELFF.

Only a few counts were recorded for this clonotype. This chain links TRBV14 with TRBJ1-1; no reliable D call. The CDR3 contains 13 residues. Germline-derived CDR1 and CDR2 are SGHDN and FVKESK. Trimming removed 1 base from V and 4 bases from J, with 7 bases in between. CDR3 coding DNA: TGTGCCAGCAGCCAAGGGCAGAGCACTGAAGCTTTCTTT. Amino acid sequence: CASSQGQSTEAFF.

This chain links TRBV6-5 with TRBJ2-4, with TRBD1 matching over 9 bases. Gene TRBJ2-7 matches the end of the DNA better, so the J call may be wrong. Germline-derived CDR1 and CDR2 are MNHEY and SVGAGI. There are 15 residues in the CDR3. The CDR3 region has the DNA TGTGCCAGCAGTTACAGGGGGACAGGGTTCTACGAGCAGTACTTC. As protein: CASSYRGTGFYEQYF.

This rearrangement joins TRBV29-1 to TRBJ2-2; perhaps TRBD1 as D (5 bases). Germline V gene data show CDR1 as SQVTM and CDR2 as ANQGSEA. This CDR3 has 14 residues. Trimming took off 2 bases at V and 2 bases at J, with 9 bases between the two ends. CDR3 residues: CSVEHTGNTGELFF. The CDR3 DNA reads as TGCAGCGTTGAACATACAGGCAACACCGGGGAGCTGTTTTTT.